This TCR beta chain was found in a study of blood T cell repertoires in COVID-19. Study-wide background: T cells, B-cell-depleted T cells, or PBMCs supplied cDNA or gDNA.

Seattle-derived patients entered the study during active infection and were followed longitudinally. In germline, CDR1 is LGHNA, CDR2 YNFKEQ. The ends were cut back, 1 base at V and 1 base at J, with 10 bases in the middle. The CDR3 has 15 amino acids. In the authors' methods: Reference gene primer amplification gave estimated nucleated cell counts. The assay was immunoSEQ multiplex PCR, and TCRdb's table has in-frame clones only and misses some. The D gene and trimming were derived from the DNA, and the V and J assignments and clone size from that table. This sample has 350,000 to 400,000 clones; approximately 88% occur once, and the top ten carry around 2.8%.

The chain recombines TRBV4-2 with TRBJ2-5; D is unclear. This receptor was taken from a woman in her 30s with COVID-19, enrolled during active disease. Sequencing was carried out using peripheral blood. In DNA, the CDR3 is TGTGCCAGCAGCCAAGGTGTCAGAAGCCAAGAGACCCAGTACTTC. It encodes CASSQGVRSQETQYF.